This TCR beta chain was found in a study of CD8 T cells in ankylosing spondylitis. General study points: A TCR beta motif of about eight highly homologous variants seemed to mark ankylosing spondylitis blood.

By quantitative 5'-RACE with molecular barcodes, the TCR beta libraries were made. TCRdb re-derived calls from the 5' RACE reads in MiXCR, one entry per CDR3 protein. The sample holds 700,000 or so distinct CDR3 sequences, around a fifth seen once. The CDR3 has 14 residues. V gave up 5 bases and J gave up 3 bases; unmatched junction bases: 5. Per germline, CDR1 MNHNS and CDR2 SASEGT. This clonotype has more than one count but fewer than ten. Its target is not known. This chain links TRBV6-1 with TRBJ2-7; 9 bases match TRBD1. Sequenced: blood, either unsorted or a sorted T cell fraction (not recorded which). The sequence was obtained from a male donor with ankylosing spondylitis. This CDR3 is CASSTGDRDYEQYF. The CDR3 DNA reads TGTGCCAGCAGTACGGGGGACAGGGACTACGAGCAGTACTTC.